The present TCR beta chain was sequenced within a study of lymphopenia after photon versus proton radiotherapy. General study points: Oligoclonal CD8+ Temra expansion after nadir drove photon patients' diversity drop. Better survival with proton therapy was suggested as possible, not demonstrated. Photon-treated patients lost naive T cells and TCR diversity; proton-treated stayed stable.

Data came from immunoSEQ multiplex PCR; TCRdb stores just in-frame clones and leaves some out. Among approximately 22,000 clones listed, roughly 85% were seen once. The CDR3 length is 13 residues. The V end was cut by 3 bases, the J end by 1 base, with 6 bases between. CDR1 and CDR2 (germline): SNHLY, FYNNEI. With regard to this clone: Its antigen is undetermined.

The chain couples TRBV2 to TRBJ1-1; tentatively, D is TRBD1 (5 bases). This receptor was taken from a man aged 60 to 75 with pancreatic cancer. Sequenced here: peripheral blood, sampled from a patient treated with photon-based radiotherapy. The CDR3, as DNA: TGTGCCAGCAGTGACCAGGGGAACACTGAAGCTTTCTTT. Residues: CASSDQGNTEAFF.